These T cell receptor beta chains were read from a single sample in a study of blood T cell repertoires in COVID-19. Assay used: immunoSEQ multiplex PCR; TCRdb lists only in-frame clones, some missing. The sample includes almost 200,000 clones, roughly nine tenths of them seen just once. Sequenced sample: peripheral blood. These receptor sequences come from a woman in her 70s with acute or convalescent COVID-19. The CDR3 runs from the conserved cysteine through the conserved F or W. Fields, in order: V gene, J gene, D gene, clone size, CDR3 DNA, CDR3 protein. A D gene is named only where the DNA matches it firmly. A clone size is listed for some rows: how often the clone was seen (once, few, many), or a class if it is expanded.

TRBV23-1,TRBJ2-7,-,-,TGCGCCAACCGACCGACCGGGAGTGTGGTGAACGAGCAGTACTTC,CANRPTGSVVNEQYF
TRBV6-1,TRBJ1-5,TRBD1,-,TGTGCCAGCAGTGGCCGACAGGGGGTCGGCAATCAGCCCCAGCATTTT,CASSGRQGVGNQPQHF
TRBV25-1,TRBJ2-2,-,-,TGTGCCAGCAGTTCCCATCGGCCGAGGGACACCGGGGAGCTGTTTTTT,CASSSHRPRDTGELFF
TRBV6-5,TRBJ1-6,TRBD1,-,TGTGCCAGCAGTTACCTACGGACAGGCTCCAATTCACCCCTCCACTTT,CASSYLRTGSNSPLHF
TRBV5-4,TRBJ1-1,TRBD1,-,TGTGCCAGCAGCACACAGGGGCCCATGAACACTGAAGCTTTCTTT,CASSTQGPMNTEAFF
TRBV27,TRBJ2-1,-,-,TGTGCCAGCAGTTTATTGCGACTAGGCTACAATGAGCAGTTCTTC,CASSLLRLGYNEQFF
TRBV2,TRBJ2-2,-,-,TGTGCCAGCAGGGGGGCCCCGAACACCGGGGAGCTGTTTTTT,CASRGAPNTGELFF
TRBV28,TRBJ1-2,-,-,TGTGCCAGCACCGCAAGCGCGCGGCACTATGGCTACACCTTC,CASTASARHYGYTF
TRBV2,TRBJ2-5,-,-,TGTGCCAGCAGTGATCCCAACCGGGAGACCCAGTACTTC,CASSDPNRETQYF
TRBV27,TRBJ2-7,TRBD1,-,TGTGCCAGCAGTTTATCAGCGGGGACAGGGAGCTCCTACGAGCAGTACTTC,CASSLSAGTGSSYEQYF
TRBV5-1,TRBJ1-1,TRBD1,-,TGCGCCAGCAGCCCGGGACAGGGGAACATGAACACTGAAGCTTTCTTT,CASSPGQGNMNTEAFF
TRBV11-2,TRBJ1-4,TRBD1,-,TGTGCCAGCAGCCCAGGGGGGATTGGGGAAAAACTGTTTTTT,CASSPGGIGEKLFF
TRBV5-1,TRBJ1-3,-,-,TGCGCCAGCAGCTTGGCAGGAGGGGACTCTGGAAACACCATATATTTT,CASSLAGGDSGNTIYF
TRBV7-9,TRBJ2-6,-,once,TGTGCCAGCAGCCCCCGGGGAGGGGGAATTGGGGCCAACGTCCTGACTTTC,CASSPRGGGIGANVLTF
TRBV18,TRBJ2-7,TRBD1,-,TGTGCCAGCTCACCCCTCGGGACAGGGGTCTCCCTGAGCGAGCAGTACTTC,CASSPLGTGVSLSEQYF
TRBV11-3,TRBJ1-2,-,-,TGTGCCAGCAGCTTCACGTGGGCAGATGGCTACACCTTC,CASSFTWADGYTF
TRBV5-1,TRBJ1-2,TRBD1,-,TGCGCCAGCAGCCCGACACAGGGGAGGCTGCCTAACTATGGCTACACCTTC,CASSPTQGRLPNYGYTF
TRBV27,TRBJ2-7,TRBD2,-,TGTGCCAGCAGTTCCCGGACTAGCGGGAGATTATACGAGCAGTACTTC,CASSSRTSGRLYEQYF
TRBV7-2,TRBJ2-3,-,-,TGTGCCAGCAGCCGTAGAGATACGCAGTATTTT,CASSRRDTQYF
TRBV24-1,TRBJ2-1,TRBD2,-,TGTGCCACCAGTGATTTGACTAGCGGGATTTTGAATGAGCAGTTCTTC,CATSDLTSGILNEQFF
TRBV25-1,TRBJ1-1,-,once,TGTGCCAGCACCCCCAGGCAGGGTGTAACTGAAGCTTTCTTT,CASTPRQGVTEAFF
TRBV2,TRBJ2-7,-,-,TGTGCCAGCAGTCGTCTAGCCTACGAGCAGTACTTC,CASSRLAYEQYF
TRBV11-3,TRBJ2-3,TRBD2,-,TGTGCCAGCAGCCCGGGACTAGCTAGCACAGATACGCAGTATTTT,CASSPGLASTDTQYF
TRBV5-1,TRBJ1-3,TRBD1,-,TGCGCCAGCAGCTTGGCAGGGACAGGGTTTGGAAACACCATATATTTT,CASSLAGTGFGNTIYF
TRBV13,TRBJ2-3,TRBD2,-,TGTGCCAGCAGCGCCCGACTAGCGGGGGGCACGGCTACGCAGTATTTT,CASSARLAGGTATQYF
TRBV28,TRBJ1-2,-,-,TGTGCCAGCCTTCCTGACCAGACAAATGGGTACACCTTC,CASLPDQTNGYTF
TRBV19,TRBJ1-5,-,few,TGTGCCAGTAGTATCACAGGGTTGAGCAATCAGCCCCAGCATTTT,CASSITGLSNQPQHF
TRBV9,TRBJ1-3,TRBD1,-,TGTGCCAGCAGCTACGGGACAGCCTCTGGAAACACCATATATTTT,CASSYGTASGNTIYF
TRBV5-6,TRBJ2-3,-,-,TGTGCCAGCAGCTTGGGGCTAGCAGACACAGATACGCAGTATTTT,CASSLGLADTDTQYF
TRBV7-9,TRBJ2-3,-,-,TGTGCCAGCAGCTTAGCTCTTAGTGTGATAGATACGCAGTATTTT,CASSLALSVIDTQYF
TRBV19,TRBJ2-2,TRBD2,-,TGTGCCAGTAGTGCAACTAGCGGGGGGACCCTGAACACCGGGGAGCTGTTTTTT,CASSATSGGTLNTGELFF
TRBV10-1,TRBJ2-3,-,-,TGCGCCAGCAGTAATTCGGGAGTGGGGTCGCAGTATTTT,CASSNSGVGSQYF
TRBV7-2,TRBJ2-5,-,-,TGTGCCAGCAGCCCTAGCGCGATCCAAGAGACCCAGTACTTC,CASSPSAIQETQYF
TRBV7-9,TRBJ2-3,TRBD2,-,TGTGCCAGCAGCCTAACCCCGGGCGCGGGGGATTATGATACGCAGTATTTT,CASSLTPGAGDYDTQYF
TRBV19,TRBJ1-5,-,-,TGTGCCAGTAGTTCCGACAACAGGCACAATCAGCCCCAGCATTTT,CASSSDNRHNQPQHF
TRBV10-3,TRBJ1-2,TRBD1,-,TGTGCCATCAGTGGGGACAGGGGGCCGGATGGCTACACCTTC,CAISGDRGPDGYTF
TRBV6-1,TRBJ1-4,TRBD1,-,TGTGCCAGCAGTGACCAACAGGGGATAGGTGAAAAACTGTTTTTT,CASSDQQGIGEKLFF
TRBV4-1,TRBJ1-2,-,few,TGCGCCAGCAGCCAACTGACGGGGGGGTATGGCTACACCTTC,CASSQLTGGYGYTF
TRBV7-2,TRBJ2-1,-,-,TGTGCCAGCAGCCCCGAATCGGCAGGAAGTGAGCAGTTCTTC,CASSPESAGSEQFF
TRBV19,TRBJ2-1,TRBD2,-,TGTGCCAGTAGTGTTCGACTCTCTAGCGGGGTTTACAATGAGCAGTTCTTC,CASSVRLSSGVYNEQFF
TRBV7-9,TRBJ1-1,-,-,TGTGCCAGCAGCATATACGGGGTGACTGAAGCTTTCTTT,CASSIYGVTEAFF
TRBV7-2,TRBJ2-1,TRBD1,-,TGTGCCAGCAGCCCCGACAGGGGTTCCTACAATGAGCAGTTCTTC,CASSPDRGSYNEQFF
TRBV6-1,TRBJ1-5,-,-,TGTGCCAGCAGTGAATTCCTACGGTCAGGGGGCAATCAGCCCCAGCATTTT,CASSEFLRSGGNQPQHF
TRBV6-2/TRBV6-3,TRBJ2-2,TRBD2,-,TGTGCCAGCAGTTACTTAGCGGGAGGGCCCAACACCGGGGAGCTGTTTTTT,CASSYLAGGPNTGELFF
TRBV5-1,TRBJ2-1,TRBD2,-,TGCGCCAGCAGCTTGGCAGCGGGAGGGGGCGATGAGCAGTTCTTC,CASSLAAGGGDEQFF
TRBV19,TRBJ1-1,TRBD1,-,TGTGCCAGTAGTAACCCGACAGGGGTGGGATCCGGTGAAGCTTTCTTT,CASSNPTGVGSGEAFF
TRBV5-1,TRBJ2-1,TRBD1,-,TGCGCCAGCAGCTTCGGACAGGGGGCCTGGGAGCAGTTCTTC,CASSFGQGAWEQFF
TRBV11-2,TRBJ1-2,TRBD1,-,TGTGCCAGCAGCTTAGCCGGACAGGGAAGAAACCGCTATGGCTACACCTTC,CASSLAGQGRNRYGYTF
TRBV12-5,TRBJ2-7,-,-,TGTGCTAGTGGTTTGGACACCGGGTCCTCCTACGAGCAGTACTTC,CASGLDTGSSYEQYF
TRBV5-6,TRBJ2-5,-,-,TGTGCCAGCAGCTTGGATTCGCTATGGGAGACCCAGTACTTC,CASSLDSLWETQYF
TRBV18,TRBJ1-1,-,-,TGTGCCAGCTCACAGGGAGTCTACACTGAAGCTTTCTTT,CASSQGVYTEAFF
TRBV5-1,TRBJ1-4,-,-,TGCGCCAGCAGTTGGGAGCCTAATGAAAAACTGTTTTTT,CASSWEPNEKLFF
TRBV6-5,TRBJ1-2,-,-,TGTGCCAGCAGCCTTTACAGGGATGGAGGCTACACCTTC,CASSLYRDGGYTF
TRBV3-1/TRBV3-2,TRBJ1-1,-,many,TGTGCCAGCAGCCAAGATCGGGGGATTGAAGCTTTCTTT,CASSQDRGIEAFF
TRBV4-1,TRBJ1-1,-,few,TGCGCCAGCAAGTTCGGGCTTCAGGGGTACACTGAAGCTTTCTTT,CASKFGLQGYTEAFF